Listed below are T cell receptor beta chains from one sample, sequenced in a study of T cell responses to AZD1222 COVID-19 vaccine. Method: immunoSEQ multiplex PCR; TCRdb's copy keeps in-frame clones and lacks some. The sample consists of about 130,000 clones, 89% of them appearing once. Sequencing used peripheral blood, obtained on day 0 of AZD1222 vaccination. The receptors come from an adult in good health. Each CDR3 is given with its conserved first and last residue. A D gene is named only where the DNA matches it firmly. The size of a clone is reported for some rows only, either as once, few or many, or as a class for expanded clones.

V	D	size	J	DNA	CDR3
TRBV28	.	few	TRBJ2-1	TGTGCCAGCAGTTTGGGGCGGAGGGCAGGACACAACAATGAGCAGTTCTTC	CASSLGRRAGHNNEQFF
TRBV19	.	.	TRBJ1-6	TGTGCCAGTAGTATTGACGCGGATAATTCACCCCTCCACTTT	CASSIDADNSPLHF
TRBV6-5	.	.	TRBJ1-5	TGTGCCAGCAGTCCCGGTTATCAGCCCCAGCATTTT	CASSPGYQPQHF
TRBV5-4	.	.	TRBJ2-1	TGTGCCAGCAGCTTGAGGGCTGAAGGTGAGCAGTTCTTC	CASSLRAEGEQFF
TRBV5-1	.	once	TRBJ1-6	TGCGCCAGCAGGTTAGAGGATAATTCACCCCTCCACTTT	CASRLEDNSPLHF
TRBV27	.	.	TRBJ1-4	TGTGCCAGCAGTTTAGCTAGCAGGAGTAATGAAAAACTGTTTTTT	CASSLASRSNEKLFF
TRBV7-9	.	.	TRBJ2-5	TGTGCCAGCCGCCCAGGGCCGCAAGAGACCCAGTACTTC	CASRPGPQETQYF
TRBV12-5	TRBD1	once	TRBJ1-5	TGTGCTAGTGGCCTACAGGGGGATCAGCCCCAGCATTTT	CASGLQGDQPQHF
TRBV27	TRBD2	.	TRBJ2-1	TGTGCCAGCAGTTTACTAGCGGGAACCTACAATGAGCAGTTCTTC	CASSLLAGTYNEQFF
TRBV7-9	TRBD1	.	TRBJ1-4	TGTGCCAGCAGCTCTGACGGACAGGGTTATGAAAAACTGTTTTTT	CASSSDGQGYEKLFF
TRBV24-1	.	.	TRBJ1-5	TGTGCCACCAGTGTCGGGGGACAGCCCCAGCATTTT	CATSVGGQPQHF
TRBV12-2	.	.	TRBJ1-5	TGTGCAAGTCGCTTAGCGAGCCACTTCTGGGGGGACTGCAATCAGCCCCAGCATTTT	CASRLASHFWGDCNQPQHF
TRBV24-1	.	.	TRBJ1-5	TGTGCCACCAGTGAAGGGGGGTTCCGTCAGCCCCAGCATTTT	CATSEGGFRQPQHF
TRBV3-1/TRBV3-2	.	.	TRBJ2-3	TGTGCCAGCAGCCAAGGGCTTGGGACTGGATACACAGATACGCAGTATTTT	CASSQGLGTGYTDTQYF
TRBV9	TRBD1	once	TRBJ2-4	TGTGCCAGCAGCGGAGGGACAGGGGGCCCCAAAAACATTCAGTACTTC	CASSGGTGGPKNIQYF
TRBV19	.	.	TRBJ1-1	TGTGCCAGTAGCCCCGGGGGGGCGCGCACTGAAGCTTTCTTT	CASSPGGARTEAFF
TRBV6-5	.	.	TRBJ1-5	TGTGCCAGCAGCTCTGATTTCGGAGGACCTCAGCCCCAGCATTTT	CASSSDFGGPQPQHF
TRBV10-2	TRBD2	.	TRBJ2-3	TGCGCCAGCAGGGCGCTAGCGGGAAGCACAGATACGCAGTATTTT	CASRALAGSTDTQYF
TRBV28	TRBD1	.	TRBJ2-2	TGTGCCATAATGAGCCACAGGGGAGAATACACCGGGGAGCTGTTTTTT	CAIMSHRGEYTGELFF
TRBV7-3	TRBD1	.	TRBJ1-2	TGTGCCAGCAGCTCAACAGGGGCAAACGGCTACACCTTC	CASSSTGANGYTF
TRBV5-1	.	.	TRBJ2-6	TGCGCCAGCAGCCCGGACAGCTCTGGGGCCAACGTCCTGACTTTC	CASSPDSSGANVLTF
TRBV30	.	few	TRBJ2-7	TGTGCCTGGGGAGACACGGGTCCGCAGTACTTC	CAWGDTGPQYF
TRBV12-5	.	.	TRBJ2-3	TGTGCTAGTGGTTTGTACCAGGGGGGAGGCACAGATACGCAGTATTTT	CASGLYQGGGTDTQYF
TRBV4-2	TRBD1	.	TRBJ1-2	TGTGCCAGCAGCCAATCCACAGGGGGAAGCTCCTATGGCTACACCTTC	CASSQSTGGSSYGYTF
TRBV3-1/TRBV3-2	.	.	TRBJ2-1	TGTGCCAGCAGCCTTTGGTACAATGAGCAGTTCTTC	CASSLWYNEQFF
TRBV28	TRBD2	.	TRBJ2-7	TGTGCCAGCAGGCCCGGGACTAGGGCCCCTCAGGAGTACTTC	CASRPGTRAPQEYF
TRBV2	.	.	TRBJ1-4	TGTGCCAGCAGATTACGAGCAACTAATGAAAAACTGTTTTTT	CASRLRATNEKLFF
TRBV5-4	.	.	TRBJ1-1	TGTGCCAGCAGCCGGACCGCCATGAACACTGAAGCTTTCTTT	CASSRTAMNTEAFF
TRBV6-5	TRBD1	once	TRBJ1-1	TGTGCCAGCTACAGGGGGTCTATGAACACTGAAGCTTTCTTT	CASYRGSMNTEAFF
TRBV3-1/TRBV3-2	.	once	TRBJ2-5	TGTGCCAGCAGCCCGGACGGCCAAGAGACCCAGTACTTC	CASSPDGQETQYF
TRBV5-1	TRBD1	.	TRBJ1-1	TGCGCCAGCAAGGAGGGGGCCCGTAACACTGAAGCTTTCTTT	CASKEGARNTEAFF
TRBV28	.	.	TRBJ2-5	TGTGCCAGCAGTTCAGCTCTGGCCCAGTACTTC	CASSSALAQYF
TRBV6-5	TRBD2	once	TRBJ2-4	TGTGCCAGCAGTCCTCTAGGTAGCGGGGAAAACATTCAGTACTTC	CASSPLGSGENIQYF
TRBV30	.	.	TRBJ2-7	TGTGCCTGGAGTGTTGGAGGGAGCGAGCAGTACTTC	CAWSVGGSEQYF
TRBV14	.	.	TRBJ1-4	TGTGCCAGCAGCCAGCCGGGACCGACTAATGAAAAACTGTTTTTT	CASSQPGPTNEKLFF
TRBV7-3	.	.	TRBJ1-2	TGTGCCAGCAGCCCCTCCAGCGACTATGGCTACACCTTC	CASSPSSDYGYTF
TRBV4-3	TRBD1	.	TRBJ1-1	TGCGCCAGCAGCCAAGGCAGGGGGCGTACTGAAGCTTTCTTT	CASSQGRGRTEAFF
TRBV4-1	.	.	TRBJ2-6	TGCGCCAGCAGCCACGGCAGTTGGTTGTCCCCCGGCGTGAGCTCTGGGGCCAACGTCCTGACTTTC	CASSHGSWLSPGVSSGANVLTF
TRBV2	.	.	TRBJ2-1	TGTGCCAGCATCCGGTGGCAGGATTCCTACAATGAGCAGTTCTTC	CASIRWQDSYNEQFF
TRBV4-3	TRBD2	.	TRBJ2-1	TGCGCCAGCAGCCAGGGACTAGCGGGAAGTGAGCAGTTCTTC	CASSQGLAGSEQFF
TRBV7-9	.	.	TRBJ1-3	TGTGCCAGCAGCTTAGGAGCAAAACCAAACACCATATATTTT	CASSLGAKPNTIYF
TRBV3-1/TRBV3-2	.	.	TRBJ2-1	TGTGCCAGCAGCCAAGATGGCGGGGTTGGGGACTACAATGAGCAGTTCTTC	CASSQDGGVGDYNEQFF
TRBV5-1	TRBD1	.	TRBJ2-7	TGCGCCAGCAGCTCACAGGGGGCAGCGAAGCAGTACTTC	CASSSQGAAKQYF